The 14 T cell receptor beta chains below all came from one sample that was sequenced in a study of blood T cell repertoires in COVID-19. TCRdb's copy holds only in-frame clones and misses some; the assay was immunoSEQ multiplex PCR. The sample has about 300,000 clones, 75% to 95% seen once. Sequenced material: PBMCs or T cells enriched from blood (not recorded which). The receptors here all came from a woman younger than 45 who had recovered from COVID-19.

The V call is TRBV28, the J call TRBJ2-1, with 8 bases that match TRBD2. The CDR3 is made up of 14 amino acids. Per germline, CDR1 MDHEN and CDR2 SYDVKM. V lost 11 bases and J lost 1; bases outside the gene matches: 7. The CDR3 protein is CAYTASGSYNEQFF. Written as DNA, the CDR3 is TGTGCCTATACCGCTAGCGGGTCCTACAATGAGCAGTTCTTC.

In this sample, this clone turned up a few times. The chain is built from TRBV5-4 and TRBJ1-2; D is possibly TRBD1 (6 bases). The V and J ends lost 4 bases and 1 base respectively, with 14 bases between them. The CDR3 runs to 15 residues. Germline CDR1 SGHNT, CDR2 YYREEE (reference sequence). The CDR3: CASSPGGLNNYGYTF. Written as DNA, the CDR3 is TGTGCCAGCAGCCCGGGGGGGCTAAATAACTATGGCTACACCTTC.

The chain recombines TRBV3-1 (or the pseudogene TRBV3-2) with TRBJ2-7, with 8 nucleotides matching TRBD2. V lost 4 bases to trimming and J lost 2 bases; unmatched junction nucleotides: 7. This CDR3 is 15 amino acids long. Germline CDR1 reads LGHDT; CDR2 reads YNNKEL (reference sequence). The CDR3 nucleotides read TGTGCCAGCAGCCTCGCGAGCGGGGGTCCCTACGAGCAGTACTTC. This sequence encodes CASSLASGGPYEQYF.

This chain joins TRBV13 and TRBJ2-1; TRBD2 agrees at 7 bases. The V segment lost 5 bases and the J segment 10 bases; nucleotides outside the gene matches: 5. CDR1 and CDR2 from the germline V gene are PRHDT and FYEKMQ (reference sequence). The CDR3 extends over 12 amino acids. CDR3 sequence: CASSPRGGEQFF. The CDR3 DNA reads TGTGCCAGCAGCCCTCGCGGGGGAGAGCAGTTCTTC.

The rearrangement uses TRBV7-4 and TRBJ2-7, with TRBD2 matching over 8 bases. From germline, CDR1 is SGHVT and CDR2 SQSDAQ. The CDR3 contains 18 residues. The junction had 11 bases not matched to a gene; V was cut back by 1 base and J by 0 bases. DNA for the CDR3: TGTGCCAGCAGCTTAGGGCGGGAGGCACTTGTCGACTCCTACGAGCAGTACTTC. Its protein is CASSLGREALVDSYEQYF.

V is TRBV28 and J is TRBJ1-1, with D possibly being TRBD1 (5 bases). Trimming cost V 2 bases and J 1 base, with 8 bases left between them. Germline CDR1 is MDHEN and CDR2 is SYDVKM. The CDR3 consists of 14 residues. The CDR3 region is CASSLHTGNTEAFF. The DNA of the CDR3 is TGTGCCAGCAGTTTACACACAGGGAACACTGAAGCTTTCTTT.

The chain uses TRBV30 and TRBJ2-7; D possibly corresponds to TRBD2 (5 bases). Germline V gene sequence: CDR1 GTSNPN, CDR2 SVGIG (reference sequence). Trimming removed 1 base from V and 5 bases from J, with 6 bases in between. The CDR3 is 11 amino acids. This chain's CDR3 is CAWSGGNEQYF. The CDR3 region has the DNA TGTGCCTGGAGTGGAGGGAACGAGCAGTACTTC.

Concerning this clone itself: The same CDR3 can be traced to other DNA sequences in this sample. The chain carries TRBV28 and TRBJ2-1; 7 bases are shared with TRBD1. V shed 3 bases, J shed 3 bases, and the junction held 2 bases outside the gene matches. Germline V lookup: CDR1 MDHEN, CDR2 SYDVKM. This CDR3 is built from 14 residues. This chain's CDR3 is CASSLGQSYNEQFF. The CDR3 DNA reads as TGTGCCAGCAGTTTGGGACAGAGCTACAATGAGCAGTTCTTC. Variable domain in full (rest from reference TRBV28 and TRBJ2-1): DVKVTQSSRYLVKRTGEKVFLECVQDMDHENMFWYRQDPGLGLRLIYFSYDVKMKEKGDIPEGYSVSREKKERFSLILESASTNQTSMYLCASSLGQSYNEQFFGPGTRLTVL.

The chain joins TRBV28 to TRBJ1-1, with 8 bases that match TRBD1. CDR3 length: 16 amino acids. V gave up 4 bases and J gave up 0 bases; unmatched junction bases: 7. Germline CDR1 and CDR2: MDHEN and SYDVKM. The CDR3 bases are TGTGCCAGCAGTTCAGGGGGCGCGGGCGTGAACACTGAAGCTTTCTTT. This sequence encodes CASSSGGAGVNTEAFF. Looking up the rest from reference TRBV28 and TRBJ1-1 gives the full variable domain: DVKVTQSSRYLVKRTGEKVFLECVQDMDHENMFWYRQDPGLGLRLIYFSYDVKMKEKGDIPEGYSVSREKKERFSLILESASTNQTSMYLCASSSGGAGVNTEAFFGQGTRLTVV.

V and J are TRBV10-3 and TRBJ2-7; 10 bases are shared with TRBD1. This CDR3 has 12 residues. CDR1 and CDR2 from the germline V gene are ENHRY and SYGVKD. V was pared by 10 bases and J by 5 bases, with 5 bases of the junction left unmatched. DNA for the CDR3: TGTGCCACCGGGGACAGGGGCCACGAGCAGTACTTC. It translates to CATGDRGHEQYF.

The J gene is TRBJ2-5, the V gene TRBV7-8; TRBD2 matches 12 bases. From germline, CDR1 is SGHVS and CDR2 FQNEAQ. J was trimmed by 3 bases and V by 1 base; bases with no gene match: 6. This CDR3 has 17 amino acids. Here the CDR3 DNA reads TGTGCCAGCAGCTTAGGACTAGCGGGGGTCATAAAAGAGACCCAGTACTTC. Amino acids: CASSLGLAGVIKETQYF.

This chain uses TRBV6-4 with TRBJ2-5; possibly TRBD1 for D (5 bases). Germline values: CDR1 MRHNA, CDR2 SNTAGT. V was clipped by 0 bases and J by 8 bases, with 7 bases between them. The CDR3 is made up of 12 amino acids. CDR3 bases: TGTGCCAGCAGTGACTCAAGGGGTACCCAGTACTTC. Translated: CASSDSRGTQYF.

This clone was seen a few times. The chain links TRBV7-2 to TRBJ1-6; TRBD1 matches 7 bases. This CDR3 has 16 amino acids. The V segment lost 5 bases and the J segment 5 bases; nucleotides outside the gene matches: 9. Germline V gene lookup returns CDR1 SGHTA and CDR2 FQGNSA. The CDR3 spells CASSPTGPQNNSPLHF. For the CDR3, the DNA is TGTGCCAGCAGCCCGACAGGGCCCCAAAATAATTCACCCCTCCACTTT.

This chain uses TRBV6-1 with TRBJ2-7; TRBD1 matches 10 bases. Per the germline V gene, CDR1 is MNHNS and CDR2 is SASEGT. CDR3 length equals 17 residues. J was trimmed by 5 bases and V by 1 base; bases with no gene match: 11. The CDR3 spells CASSEVRGQGSVNEQYF. As DNA, the CDR3 is TGTGCCAGCAGTGAAGTACGGGGACAGGGGAGTGTCAACGAGCAGTACTTC.